This TCR beta chain was sequenced during a study of blood T cell repertoires in COVID-19 (dated by TCRdb to between 2020 and 2021). General notes on the study: The collaborator samples originated in the United States, Italy and Spain and spanned the acute and convalescent phases of COVID-19. The prospective study material was composed of cDNA or gDNA derived from T cells, B-cell-depleted T cells, or PBMCs. Deeply sampled blood TCRbeta repertoires from subjects exposed to, actively infected with, or recovered from COVID-19 were included in the dataset. A freely available public database, intended as a resource for researchers studying the immune response to SARS-CoV-2, is where the repertoires were released. Samples were obtained from the ongoing ImmuneRACE study (first 160 participants) and from about 1,300 subjects provided by 6 global collaborators. Sample metadata almost always included a de-identified subject ID, COVID-19 status, age in years and sex. Where available, HLA class I and class II types were obtained from metadata supplied by the sample provider rather than from assay-based typing. Overall study outcomes, separate from this receptor: The amount of clinical and demographic metadata varied by source and participant and was provided uncurated.

Whole blood was collected in K2EDTA tubes by collaborating institutions according to the institutions' own protocols. Collaborator samples were shipped for TCRbeta analysis as frozen whole blood, isolated PBMCs, or DNA extracted from either sample type. TCRbeta CDR3 regions were amplified from genomic DNA using the immunoSEQ Assay, a bias-controlled multiplex PCR. For the original study's pipeline: Within the assay, amplification of reference gene primers was used to estimate how many nucleated cells each sample contained. To quantify the absolute abundance of each unique TCRbeta CDR3 rearrangement, sequence reads were collapsed and filtered. For each sample, productive Simpson clonality was calculated by taking the square root of Simpson's diversity index across productive rearrangements. TCRdb retrieved this table from immuneACCESS and kept in-frame rearrangements only. Not all clones are present; in checked studies, unresolved V genes account for under half, and no reason is known for the remainder. Clone size and V and J calls were adopted from that table, with D and trimming inferred from the DNA. The sample table holds about 320,000 clones, of which around four fifths were seen once. The ten largest make up about 1.2% of the sample.

The sample holds one count of this clone. Its antigen target is currently unknown. No much larger clone exists at a distance of one base, and base qualities are not known. Including cysteine and phenylalanine, the CDR3 has 16 amino acids. Only the CDR3 portion is preserved as DNA: 48 bases, with reading frame beginning at the first base. The junction shows trimming of 0 bases on V and 4 bases on J, plus 10 bases between the germline ends. The CDR1 and CDR2 encoded by the germline V gene (reference sequence) are MNHEY and SMNVEV. This TCR derives from a woman aged 50 to 65 with acute or convalescent COVID-19. The V and J genes are TRBV27 and TRBJ2-6, with TRBD1 tentatively as D gene (5 bases match). Material for sequencing was peripheral blood. CDR3 sequence: CASSLSRVAGANVLTF. The bases read TGTGCCAGCAGTTTATCCAGGGTAGCCGGGGCCAACGTCCTGACTTTC. The entire variable domain, with the stretches around the CDR3 drawn from the reference TRBV27 and TRBJ2-6 proteins, is EAQVTQNPRYLITVTGKKLTVTCSQNMNHEYMSWYRQDPGLGLRQIYYSMNVEVTDKGDVPEGYKVSRKEKRNFPLILESPSPNQTSLYFCASSLSRVAGANVLTFGAGSRLTVL.